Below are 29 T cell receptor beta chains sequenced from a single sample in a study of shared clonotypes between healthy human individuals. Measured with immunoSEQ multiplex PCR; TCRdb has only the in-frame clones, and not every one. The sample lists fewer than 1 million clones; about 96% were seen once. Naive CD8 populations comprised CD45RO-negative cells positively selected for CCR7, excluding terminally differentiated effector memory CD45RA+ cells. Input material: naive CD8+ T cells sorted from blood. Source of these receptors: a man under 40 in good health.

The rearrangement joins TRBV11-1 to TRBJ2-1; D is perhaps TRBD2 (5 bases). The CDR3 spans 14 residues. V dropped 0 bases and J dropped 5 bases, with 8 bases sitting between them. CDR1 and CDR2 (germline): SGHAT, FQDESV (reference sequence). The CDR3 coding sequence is TGTGCCAGCAGCTTAGCGGAGGATAACAATGAGCAGTTCTTC. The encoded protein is CASSLAEDNNEQFF.

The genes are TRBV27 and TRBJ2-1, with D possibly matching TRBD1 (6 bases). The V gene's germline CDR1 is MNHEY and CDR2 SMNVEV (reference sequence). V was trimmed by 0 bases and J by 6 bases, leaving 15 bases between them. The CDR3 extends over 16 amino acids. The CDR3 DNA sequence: TGTGCCAGCAGTTTATCTTTCGGGGACACCACCAATGAGCAGTTCTTC. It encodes CASSLSFGDTTNEQFF.

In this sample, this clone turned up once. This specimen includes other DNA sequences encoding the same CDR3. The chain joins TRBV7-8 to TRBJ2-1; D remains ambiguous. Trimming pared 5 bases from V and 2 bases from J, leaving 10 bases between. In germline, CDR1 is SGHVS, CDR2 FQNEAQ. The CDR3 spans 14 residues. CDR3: CASSPRGTYNEQFF. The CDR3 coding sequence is TGTGCCAGCAGCCCGAGAGGTACCTACAATGAGCAGTTCTTC.

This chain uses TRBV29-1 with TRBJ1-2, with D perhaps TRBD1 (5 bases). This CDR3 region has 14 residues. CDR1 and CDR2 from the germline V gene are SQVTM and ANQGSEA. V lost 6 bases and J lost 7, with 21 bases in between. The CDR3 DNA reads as TGCAGCGTCACAAACCCAGACAGCGGGCCTGGCTACACCTTC. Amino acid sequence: CSVTNPDSGPGYTF.

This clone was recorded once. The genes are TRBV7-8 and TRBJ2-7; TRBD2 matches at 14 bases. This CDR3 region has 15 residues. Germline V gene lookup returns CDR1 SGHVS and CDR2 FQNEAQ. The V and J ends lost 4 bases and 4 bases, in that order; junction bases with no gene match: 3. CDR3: CASSWGLAGAYEQYF. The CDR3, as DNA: TGTGCCAGCAGCTGGGGACTAGCGGGAGCGTACGAGCAGTACTTC.

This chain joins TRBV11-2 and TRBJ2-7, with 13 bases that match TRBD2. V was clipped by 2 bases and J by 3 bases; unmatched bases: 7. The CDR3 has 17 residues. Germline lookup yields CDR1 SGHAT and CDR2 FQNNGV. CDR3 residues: CASSLKAGLAGDYEQYF. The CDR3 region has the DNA TGTGCCAGCAGCTTAAAGGCAGGACTAGCGGGGGACTACGAGCAGTACTTC. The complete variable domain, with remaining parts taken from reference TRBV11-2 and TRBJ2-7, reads EAGVAQSPRYKIIEKRQSVAFWCNPISGHATLYWYQQILGQGPKLLIQFQNNGVVDDSQLPKDRFSAERLKGVDSTLKIQPAKLEDSAVYLCASSLKAGLAGDYEQYFGPGTRLTVT.

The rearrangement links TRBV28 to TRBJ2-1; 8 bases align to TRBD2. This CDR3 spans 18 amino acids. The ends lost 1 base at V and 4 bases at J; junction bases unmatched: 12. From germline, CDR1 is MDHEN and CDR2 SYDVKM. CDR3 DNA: TGTGCCAGCAGTTTATCTTCGGTAGCGGGATCCCTATACAATGAGCAGTTCTTC. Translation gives CASSLSSVAGSLYNEQFF. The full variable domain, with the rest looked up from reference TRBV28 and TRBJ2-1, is DVKVTQSSRYLVKRTGEKVFLECVQDMDHENMFWYRQDPGLGLRLIYFSYDVKMKEKGDIPEGYSVSREKKERFSLILESASTNQTSMYLCASSLSSVAGSLYNEQFFGPGTRLTVL.

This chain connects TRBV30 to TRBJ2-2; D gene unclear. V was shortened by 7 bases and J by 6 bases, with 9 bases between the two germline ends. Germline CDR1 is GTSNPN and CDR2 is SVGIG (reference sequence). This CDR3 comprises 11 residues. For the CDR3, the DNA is TGTGCCTTGGTTGGGGCCGGGGAGCTGTTTTTT. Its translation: CALVGAGELFF.

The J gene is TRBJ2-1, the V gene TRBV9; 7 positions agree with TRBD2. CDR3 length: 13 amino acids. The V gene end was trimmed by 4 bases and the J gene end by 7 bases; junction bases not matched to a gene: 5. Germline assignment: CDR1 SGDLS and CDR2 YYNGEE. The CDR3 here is CASSSTGGNEQFF. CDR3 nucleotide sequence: TGTGCCAGCAGCTCAACGGGAGGAAATGAGCAGTTCTTC.

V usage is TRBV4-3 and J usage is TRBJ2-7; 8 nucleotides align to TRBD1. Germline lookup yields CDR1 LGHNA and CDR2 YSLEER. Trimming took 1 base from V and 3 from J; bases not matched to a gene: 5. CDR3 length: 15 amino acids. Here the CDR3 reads CASSQGGDRNYEQYF. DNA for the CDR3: TGCGCCAGCAGCCAAGGTGGGGACAGGAACTACGAGCAGTACTTC.

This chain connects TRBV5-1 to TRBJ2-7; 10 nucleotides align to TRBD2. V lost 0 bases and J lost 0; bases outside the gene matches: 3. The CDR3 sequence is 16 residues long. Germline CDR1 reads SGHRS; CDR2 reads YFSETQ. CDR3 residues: CASSLAASGSSYEQYF. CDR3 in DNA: TGCGCCAGCAGCTTGGCTGCTAGCGGGAGCTCCTACGAGCAGTACTTC.

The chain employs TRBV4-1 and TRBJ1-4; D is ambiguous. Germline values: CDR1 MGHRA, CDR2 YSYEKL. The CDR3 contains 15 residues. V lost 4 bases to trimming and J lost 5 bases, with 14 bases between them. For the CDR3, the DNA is TGCGCCAGCAGCCTCACTACAACCCCGAATGAAAAACTGTTTTTT. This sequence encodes CASSLTTTPNEKLFF.

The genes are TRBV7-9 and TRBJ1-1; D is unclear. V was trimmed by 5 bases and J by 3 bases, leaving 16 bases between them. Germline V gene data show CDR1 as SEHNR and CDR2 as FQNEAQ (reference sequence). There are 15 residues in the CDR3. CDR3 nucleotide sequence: TGTGCCAGCAGCAAAAGTCCCGTAGCCTACACTGAAGCTTTCTTT. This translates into CASSKSPVAYTEAFF. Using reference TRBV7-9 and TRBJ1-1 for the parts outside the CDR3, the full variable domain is DTGVSQNPRHKITKRGQNVTFRCDPISEHNRLYWYRQTLGQGPEFLTYFQNEAQLEKSRLLSDRFSAERPKGSFSTLEIQRTEQGDSAMYLCASSKSPVAYTEAFFGQGTRLTVV.

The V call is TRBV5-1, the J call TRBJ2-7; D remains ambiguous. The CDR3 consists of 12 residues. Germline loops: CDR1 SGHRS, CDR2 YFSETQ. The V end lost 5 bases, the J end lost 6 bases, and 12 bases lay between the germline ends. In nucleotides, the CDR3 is TGCGCCAGCAGAGTGGGTAGCACCGAGCAGTACTTC. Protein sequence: CASRVGSTEQYF.

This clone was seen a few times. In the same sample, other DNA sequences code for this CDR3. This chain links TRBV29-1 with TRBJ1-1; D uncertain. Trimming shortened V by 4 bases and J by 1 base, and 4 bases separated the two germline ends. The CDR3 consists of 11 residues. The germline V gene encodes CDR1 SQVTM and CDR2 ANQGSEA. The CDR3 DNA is TGCAGCGTTGGCAGGAACACTGAAGCTTTCTTT. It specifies CSVGRNTEAFF.

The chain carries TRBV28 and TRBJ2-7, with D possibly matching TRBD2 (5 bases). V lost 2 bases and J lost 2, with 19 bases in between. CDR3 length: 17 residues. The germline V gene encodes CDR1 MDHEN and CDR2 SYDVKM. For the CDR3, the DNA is TGTGCCAGCAGTTTAACGCCTGTGTGGAGGTGGGCCTACGAGCAGTACTTC. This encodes CASSLTPVWRWAYEQYF.

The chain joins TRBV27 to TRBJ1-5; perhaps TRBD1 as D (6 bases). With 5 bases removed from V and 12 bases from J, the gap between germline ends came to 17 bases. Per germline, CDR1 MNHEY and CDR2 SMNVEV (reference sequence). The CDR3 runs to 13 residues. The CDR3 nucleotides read TGTGCCAGCAGTCCAAGCCCGAGGACAGTCCAGCATTTT. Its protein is CASSPSPRTVQHF.

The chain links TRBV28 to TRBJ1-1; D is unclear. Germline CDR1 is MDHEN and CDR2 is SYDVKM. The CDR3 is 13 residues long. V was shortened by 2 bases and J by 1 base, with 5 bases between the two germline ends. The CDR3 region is CASSLKGNTEAFF. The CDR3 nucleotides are TGTGCCAGCAGTTTAAAGGGGAACACTGAAGCTTTCTTT. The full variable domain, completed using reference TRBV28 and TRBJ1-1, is DVKVTQSSRYLVKRTGEKVFLECVQDMDHENMFWYRQDPGLGLRLIYFSYDVKMKEKGDIPEGYSVSREKKERFSLILESASTNQTSMYLCASSLKGNTEAFFGQGTRLTVV.

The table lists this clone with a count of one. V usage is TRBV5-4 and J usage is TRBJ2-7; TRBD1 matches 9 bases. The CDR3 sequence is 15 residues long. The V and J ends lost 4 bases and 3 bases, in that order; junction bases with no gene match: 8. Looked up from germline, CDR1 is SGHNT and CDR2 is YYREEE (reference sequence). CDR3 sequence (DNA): TGTGCCAGCAGCGGAAAACAGGGGGCGAGCTACGAGCAGTACTTC. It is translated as CASSGKQGASYEQYF.

The CDR3 nucleotides are TGTGCCAGCAGTCTCGGGGGCCGGGGGACTGAAGCTTTCTTT. Translating gives CASSLGGRGTEAFF. The rearrangement links TRBV27 to TRBJ1-1; D is perhaps TRBD1 (6 bases). CDR3 length: 14 amino acids. The germline V gene has CDR1 MNHEY and CDR2 SMNVEV (reference sequence). V lost 5 bases and J lost 5, with 15 bases in between.

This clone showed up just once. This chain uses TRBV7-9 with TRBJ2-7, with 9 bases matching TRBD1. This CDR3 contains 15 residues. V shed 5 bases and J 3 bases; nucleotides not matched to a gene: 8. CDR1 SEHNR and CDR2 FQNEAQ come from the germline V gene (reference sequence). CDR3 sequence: CASSPRDREDYEQYF. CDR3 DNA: TGTGCCAGCAGCCCCCGGGACAGGGAGGACTACGAGCAGTACTTC.

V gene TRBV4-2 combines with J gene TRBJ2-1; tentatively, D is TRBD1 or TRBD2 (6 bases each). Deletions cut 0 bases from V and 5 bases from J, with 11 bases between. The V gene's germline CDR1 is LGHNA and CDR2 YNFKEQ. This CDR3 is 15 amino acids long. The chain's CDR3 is CASSQERGAHNEQFF. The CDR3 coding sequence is TGTGCCAGCAGCCAAGAAAGGGGGGCCCACAATGAGCAGTTCTTC.

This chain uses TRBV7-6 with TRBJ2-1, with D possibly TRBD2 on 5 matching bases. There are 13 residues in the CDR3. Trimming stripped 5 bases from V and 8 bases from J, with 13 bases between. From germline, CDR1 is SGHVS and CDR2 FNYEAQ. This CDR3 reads CASSAAENYEQFF. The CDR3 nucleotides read TGTGCCAGCAGCGCAGCGGAGAACTATGAGCAGTTCTTC.

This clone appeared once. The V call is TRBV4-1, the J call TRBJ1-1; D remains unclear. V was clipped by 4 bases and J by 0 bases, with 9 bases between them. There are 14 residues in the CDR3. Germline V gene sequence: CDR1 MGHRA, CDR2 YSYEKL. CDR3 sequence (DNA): TGCGCCAGCAGCCCCGTGGCGCTGAACACTGAAGCTTTCTTT. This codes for CASSPVALNTEAFF.

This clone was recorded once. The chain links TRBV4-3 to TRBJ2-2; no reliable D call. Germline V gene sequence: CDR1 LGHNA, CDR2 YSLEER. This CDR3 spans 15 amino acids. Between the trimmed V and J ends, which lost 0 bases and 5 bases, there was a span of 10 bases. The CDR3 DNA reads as TGCGCCAGCAGCCAAGATCGGTACGGGACCGGGGAGCTGTTTTTT. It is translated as CASSQDRYGTGELFF.

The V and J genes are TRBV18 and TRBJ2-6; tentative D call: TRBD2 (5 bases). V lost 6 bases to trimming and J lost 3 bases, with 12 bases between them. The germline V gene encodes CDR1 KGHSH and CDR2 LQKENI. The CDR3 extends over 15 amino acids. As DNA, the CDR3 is TGTGCCAGCTCCCGGGTCGGGGTTGGGGCCAACGTCCTGACTTTC. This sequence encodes CASSRVGVGANVLTF. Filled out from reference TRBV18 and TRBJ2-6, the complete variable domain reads NAGVMQNPRHLVRRRGQEARLRCSPMKGHSHVYWYRQLPEEGLKFMVYLQKENIIDESGMPKERFSAEFPKEGPSILRIQQVVRGDSAAYFCASSRVGVGANVLTFGAGSRLTVL.

The CDR3 sequence: CASSQRVGTEAFF. CDR3 sequence (DNA): TGCGCCAGCAGCCAGCGTGTGGGGACTGAAGCTTTCTTT. V and J are TRBV4-1 and TRBJ1-1, with D unresolved. V dropped 3 bases and J dropped 5 bases, with 10 bases sitting between them. This CDR3 region has 13 residues. Germline CDR1 reads MGHRA; CDR2 reads YSYEKL.

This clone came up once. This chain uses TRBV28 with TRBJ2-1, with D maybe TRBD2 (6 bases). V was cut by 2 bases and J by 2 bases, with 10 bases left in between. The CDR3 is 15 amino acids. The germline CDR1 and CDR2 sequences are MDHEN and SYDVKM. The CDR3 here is CASSLNGRPYNEQFF. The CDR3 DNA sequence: TGTGCCAGCAGTTTAAACGGGAGACCCTACAATGAGCAGTTCTTC. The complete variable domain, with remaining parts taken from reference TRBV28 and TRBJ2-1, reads DVKVTQSSRYLVKRTGEKVFLECVQDMDHENMFWYRQDPGLGLRLIYFSYDVKMKEKGDIPEGYSVSREKKERFSLILESASTNQTSMYLCASSLNGRPYNEQFFGPGTRLTVL.

CDR3 nucleotide sequence: TGTGCCAGCAGTTATAGCGGGAGATTTTACGAGCAGTACTTC. Amino acids: CASSYSGRFYEQYF. J is TRBJ2-7 and V is TRBV6-5; TRBD2 aligns across 9 bases. The CDR3 is 14 residues long. Germline-derived CDR1 and CDR2 are MNHEY and SVGAGI. Germline trimming cut 3 bases from V and 4 bases from J; bases unmatched to any gene: 4.